This passage covers 20 T cell receptor beta chains from one sample sequenced in a study of lung T cells in sarcoidosis with Löfgren's syndrome. MiXCR, applied by TCRdb to the reads, yields one record per CDR3 protein. The sample lists thousands of distinct CDR3 sequences, roughly 29% occurring once. Sequenced: CD4+ T cells from PBMCs. These receptors were obtained from a human donor with sarcoidosis (Löfgren's syndrome or another form), or a control subject (not recorded which).

This clonotype has ten or more counts. This chain connects TRBV10-3 to TRBJ2-7; the D is unclear. V dropped 2 bases and J dropped 3 bases, with 5 bases sitting between them. The CDR3 is 12 residues long. Germline assignment: CDR1 ENHRY and CDR2 SYGVKD. Here the CDR3 DNA reads TGTGCCATCAGTGAGGGGTACTACGAGCAGTACTTC. As protein: CAISEGYYEQYF.

By share, this clonotype counts as medium-sized. This chain links TRBV6-1 with TRBJ1-2; no clear D gene. CDR1 is MNHNS, CDR2 SASEGT, per germline. Trimming shortened V by 5 bases and J by 3 bases, and 13 bases separated the two germline ends. This CDR3 spans 14 amino acids. The DNA for the CDR3 is TGTGCCAGCAGTTCCGGTGGAAGGGACTATGGCTACACCTTC. Amino acid sequence: CASSSGGRDYGYTF.

This clonotype is judged medium-sized. The rearrangement joins TRBV7-2 to TRBJ2-3; 9 nucleotides align to TRBD2. Per germline, CDR1 SGHTA and CDR2 FQGNSA. The CDR3 runs 19 residues. V trimming: 2 bases; J trimming: 3 bases; junction bases outside the gene matches: 15. The CDR3 nucleotides are TGTGCCAGCAGCTTAATACCCGTGGCTAGCGGGGCCTTAACAGATACGCAGTATTTT. Its protein is CASSLIPVASGALTDTQYF.

The rearrangement links TRBV29-1 to TRBJ2-2; D is possibly TRBD2 (5 bases). Germline CDR1 is SQVTM and CDR2 is ANQGSEA. The CDR3 is 15 amino acids. V was cut by 3 bases and J by 6 bases, with 17 bases left in between. The CDR3 sequence is CSVDTGIHGAGELFF. The CDR3 DNA sequence: TGCAGCGTTGATACCGGGATCCACGGGGCCGGGGAGCTGTTTTTT.

Comment on this clonotype: In this CDR3 the conserved last residue, phenylalanine or tryptophan, is missing, so a read error is likely. The rearrangement joins TRBV28 to TRBJ1-2; D call uncertain. Germline V gene sequence: CDR1 MDHEN, CDR2 SYDVKM. The CDR3 is 12 residues long. With 7 bases removed from V and 8 bases from J, the gap between germline ends came to 14 bases. The CDR3 loop reads CASTVGSYGYTL. Written as DNA, the CDR3 is TGTGCCAGCACCGTCGGGAGCTACGGCTACACCCTC.

By sample fraction, this clonotype is medium-sized. The gene calls are TRBV20-1 and TRBJ2-5; the match to TRBD2 covers 11 bases. This CDR3 contains 13 residues. With 5 bases clipped from V and 7 bases from J, the junction kept 6 bases outside the gene matches. The V gene's germline CDR1 is DFQATT and CDR2 SNEGSKA (reference sequence). The CDR3 DNA reads as TGCAGTGCTTCTCTAGCGGGAGGTGGGACCCAGTACTTC. Translating gives CSASLAGGGTQYF.

This clonotype appeared once. The chain uses TRBV11-2 and TRBJ2-3; no clear D. Germline V gives CDR1 SGHAT, CDR2 FQNNGV. The V end was cut by 3 bases, the J end by 8 bases, with 15 bases between. The length of the CDR3 is 14 residues. The DNA for the CDR3 is TGTGCCAGCAGCTTTTCGCTACCCCGCGGTACGCAGTATTTT. Protein: CASSFSLPRGTQYF.

This clonotype is labeled as medium-sized. This sequence joins TRBV20-1 and TRBJ2-5, with 7 nucleotides matching TRBD2. The V gene's germline CDR1 is DFQATT and CDR2 SNEGSKA (reference sequence). CDR3 length: 13 amino acids. Trimming took 3 bases from V and 4 from J; bases not matched to a gene: 5. The CDR3, as DNA: TGCAGTGCTAGCGGGGACTACAGAGAGACCCAGTACTTC. Residues: CSASGDYRETQYF.

By sample fraction, this clonotype is large. The chain recombines TRBV28 with TRBJ2-3; D not certain. Germline V gene lookup returns CDR1 MDHEN and CDR2 SYDVKM. V was pared by 4 bases and J by 1 base, with 12 bases between. The CDR3 runs 15 residues. The CDR3 coding sequence is TGTGCCAGCAGTTCTTTCCAATTCCGCACAGATACGCAGTATTTT. It yields the protein CASSSFQFRTDTQYF.

The count of this clonotype is one. This may come from a read error, since a much larger clone is one base off. The V and J genes are TRBV5-4 and TRBJ2-3, with 10 bases that match TRBD2. CDR3 length: 15 amino acids. Germline V gene data show CDR1 as SGHNT and CDR2 as YYREEE (reference sequence). The chain's CDR3 is CTSSREGLASDTQYF. The CDR3 DNA reads TGTACCAGCAGCCGGGAGGGACTAGCGTCGGATACGCAGTATTTT.

With regard to this clonotype: A junction end diverges from the germline sequence, so it may reflect a read error. The chain recombines TRBV20-1 with TRBJ1-1; 8 nucleotides match TRBD1. CDR1 and CDR2 from the germline V gene are DFQATT and SNEGSKA (reference sequence). This CDR3 spans 12 amino acids. The CDR3 sequence: CSALQGATKAFF. The DNA for the CDR3 is TGCAGTGCTCTCCAGGGGGCCACTAAAGCTTTCTTT.

About this clonotype itself: At one of its ends the junction is not consistent with the germline gene, which may arise from a read error. This chain links TRBV20-1 with TRBJ2-2; 7 bases line up with TRBD2. The CDR3 covers 16 residues. Germline V gene sequence: CDR1 DFQATT, CDR2 SNEGSKA (reference sequence). CDR3 nucleotides: TGCAGTGCCCGGAGCCCCTCAGGGAGGGCGGCCGGGGGGCTGTTTTTT. Translated, it gives CSARSPSGRAAGGLFF.

Notes on this clonotype: At one of its ends the junction is not consistent with the germline gene, which may arise from a read error. The rearrangement uses TRBV20-1 and TRBJ1-1, with 7 bases that match TRBD1. Germline V lookup: CDR1 DFQATT, CDR2 SNEGSKA (reference sequence). There are 14 residues in the CDR3. The DNA of the CDR3 is TGCAATGCTAGACCGGGACAGATGAACACTGAAGCTTTCTTC. It encodes CNARPGQMNTEAFF.

The rearrangement links TRBV28 to TRBJ2-7; TRBD2 matches at 8 bases. Trimming cost V 4 bases and J 2 bases; bases outside gene matches: 10. CDR1 and CDR2 (germline): MDHEN, SYDVKM. CDR3 size: 16 residues. The DNA for the CDR3 is TGTGCCAGCAGTTCCGTGGTGATAGCGGGAACCTACGAGCAGTACTTC. Amino acids: CASSSVVIAGTYEQYF.

Regarding this clonotype: One base away lies a much larger clone, so this may be a sequencing read error. The gene calls are TRBV20-1 and TRBJ2-1; possibly TRBD2 for D (6 bases). The CDR3 extends over 12 amino acids. Trimming took 5 bases from V and 12 from J, leaving 17 bases between them. The germline CDR1 and CDR2 sequences are DFQATT and SNEGSKA (reference sequence). As DNA, the CDR3 is TGCAGTGCTCCGCCAACCGGGACTGTGCAGTTCTTC. Protein sequence: CSAPPTGTVQFF.

This clonotype is classed as medium-sized. V gene TRBV11-2 combines with J gene TRBJ2-1, with TRBD2 matching 8 bases. CDR3 length equals 16 residues. Germline V gene lookup returns CDR1 SGHAT and CDR2 FQNNGV. The V segment lost 5 bases and the J segment 4 bases; nucleotides outside the gene matches: 10. For the CDR3, the DNA is TGTGCCAGCAGCCCTTACTATAGCGGGGAATACAATGAGCAGTTCTTC. It specifies CASSPYYSGEYNEQFF.

Comment on this clonotype: A much larger clone differs by one base, so this may be a read error. The V and J genes are TRBV28 and TRBJ2-2; perhaps TRBD2 as D (6 bases). CDR1 and CDR2 from the germline V gene are MDHEN and SYDVKM. The V end was cut by 3 bases, the J end by 5 bases, with 10 bases between. The CDR3 extends over 14 amino acids. CDR3 sequence reads: CASSFEEGTGELFF. The CDR3 nucleotides are TGTGCCAGCAGTTTCGAGGAGGGGACCGGGGAGCTGTTTTTT.

This clonotype was counted at least ten times. The CDR3 reads CASSRGPINNYGYTF. The CDR3 DNA reads TGTGCCAGCAGCCGTGGACCAATAAATAACTATGGCTACACCTTC. The chain recombines TRBV5-5 with TRBJ1-2, with unresolved D. The CDR3 totals 15 residues. Germline CDR1 and CDR2: SGHKS and YYEKEE (reference sequence). Between the trimmed V and J ends, which lost 4 bases and 1 base, there was a span of 14 bases.

This clonotype was recorded many times. The rearrangement joins TRBV7-3 to TRBJ1-2, with D possibly being TRBD1 (6 bases). Germline CDR1 reads SGHTA; CDR2 reads FQGTGA. V gave up 5 bases and J gave up 8 bases, with 18 bases separating them. This CDR3 region has 14 residues. The CDR3 region is CASSINSGAEGYTF. The CDR3 nucleotides are TGTGCCAGCAGCATCAACTCAGGGGCGGAGGGCTACACCTTC. The entire variable domain, with the rest obtained from reference TRBV7-3 and TRBJ1-2, is as follows: GAGVSQTPSNKVTEKGKYVELRCDPISGHTALYWYRQSLGQGPEFLIYFQGTGAADDSGLPNDRFFAVRPEGSVSTLKIQRTERGDSAVYLCASSINSGAEGYTFGSGTRLTVV.

In this sample, this clonotype is large (0.1 to 1%). The rearrangement joins TRBV6-6 to TRBJ2-1; tentatively, D is TRBD2 (5 bases). CDR3 length equals 16 residues. V shed 2 bases and J shed 2 bases, with 13 bases lying between them. Germline CDR1 MNHNY, CDR2 SVGAGI (reference sequence). The CDR3 nucleotides read TGTGCCAGCAGTTACGTAGTAGCGAGGACCTACAATGAGCAGTTCTTC. Its translation is CASSYVVARTYNEQFF.